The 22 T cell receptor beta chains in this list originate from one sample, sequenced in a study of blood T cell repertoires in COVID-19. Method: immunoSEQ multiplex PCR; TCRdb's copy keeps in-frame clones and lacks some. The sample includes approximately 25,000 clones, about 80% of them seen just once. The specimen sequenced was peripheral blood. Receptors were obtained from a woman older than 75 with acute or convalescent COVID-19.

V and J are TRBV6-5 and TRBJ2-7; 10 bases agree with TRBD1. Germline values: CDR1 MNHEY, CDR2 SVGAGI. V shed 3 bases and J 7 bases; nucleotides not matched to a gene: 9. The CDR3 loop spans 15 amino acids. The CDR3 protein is CASSYAGTGVEEQYF. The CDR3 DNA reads TGTGCCAGCAGTTATGCCGGGACAGGGGTGGAAGAGCAGTACTTC.

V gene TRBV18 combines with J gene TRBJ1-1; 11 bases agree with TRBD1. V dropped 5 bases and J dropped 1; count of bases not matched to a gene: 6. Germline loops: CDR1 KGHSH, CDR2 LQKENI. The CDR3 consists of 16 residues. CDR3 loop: CASSSTGTGGNTEAFF. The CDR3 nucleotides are TGTGCCAGCTCATCGACCGGGACAGGGGGGAACACTGAAGCTTTCTTT.

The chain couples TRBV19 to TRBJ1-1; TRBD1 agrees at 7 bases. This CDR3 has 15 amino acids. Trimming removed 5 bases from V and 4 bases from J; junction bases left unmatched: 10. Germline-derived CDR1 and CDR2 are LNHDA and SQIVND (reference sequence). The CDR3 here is CASSPRQGQSTEAFF. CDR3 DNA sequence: TGTGCCAGTAGTCCTCGACAGGGTCAGAGCACTGAAGCTTTCTTT.

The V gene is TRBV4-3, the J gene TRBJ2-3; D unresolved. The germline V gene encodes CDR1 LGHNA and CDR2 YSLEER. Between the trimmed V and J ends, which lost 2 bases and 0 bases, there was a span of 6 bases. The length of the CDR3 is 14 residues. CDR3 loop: CASSQSVSTDTQYF. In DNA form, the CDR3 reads TGCGCCAGCAGCCAAAGCGTTAGCACAGATACGCAGTATTTT.

In DNA form, the CDR3 reads TGTGCCAGCACTATAAGCAATCAGCCCCAGCATTTT. It specifies CASTISNQPQHF. This chain links TRBV28 with TRBJ1-5; the D is unclear. Trimming took 7 bases from V and 1 from J, leaving 5 bases between them. This CDR3 is 12 amino acids long. Germline V CDR1 and CDR2: MDHEN, SYDVKM. The full variable domain, with the rest looked up from reference TRBV28 and TRBJ1-5, is DVKVTQSSRYLVKRTGEKVFLECVQDMDHENMFWYRQDPGLGLRLIYFSYDVKMKEKGDIPEGYSVSREKKERFSLILESASTNQTSMYLCASTISNQPQHFGDGTRLSIL.

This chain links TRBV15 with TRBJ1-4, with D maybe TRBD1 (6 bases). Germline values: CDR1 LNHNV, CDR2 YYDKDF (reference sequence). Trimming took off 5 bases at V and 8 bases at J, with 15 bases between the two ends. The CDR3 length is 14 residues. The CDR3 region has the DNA TGTGCCACCAGCCCGGGACATAAAGGAGAAAAACTGTTTTTT. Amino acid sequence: CATSPGHKGEKLFF.

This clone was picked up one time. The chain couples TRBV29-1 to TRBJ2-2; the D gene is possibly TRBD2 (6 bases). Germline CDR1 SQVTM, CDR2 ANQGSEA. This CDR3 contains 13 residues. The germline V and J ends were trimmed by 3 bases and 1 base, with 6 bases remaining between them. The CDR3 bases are TGCAGCGTTGACGGGGGGAACACCGGGGAGCTGTTTTTT. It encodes CSVDGGNTGELFF.

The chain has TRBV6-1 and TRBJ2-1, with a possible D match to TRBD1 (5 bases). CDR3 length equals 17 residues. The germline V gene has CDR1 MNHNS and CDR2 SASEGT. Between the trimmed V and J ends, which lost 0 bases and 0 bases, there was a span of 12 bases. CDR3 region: CASSEAGRILSYNEQFF. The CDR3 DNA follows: TGTGCCAGCAGTGAAGCGGGGCGGATTCTCTCCTACAATGAGCAGTTCTTC.

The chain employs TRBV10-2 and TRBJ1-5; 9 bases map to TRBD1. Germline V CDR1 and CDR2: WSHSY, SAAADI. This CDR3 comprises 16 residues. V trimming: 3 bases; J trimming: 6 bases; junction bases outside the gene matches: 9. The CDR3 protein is CASSETGGSSSQPQHF. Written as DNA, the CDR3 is TGCGCCAGCAGTGAAACAGGGGGCAGTTCCAGTCAGCCCCAGCATTTT.

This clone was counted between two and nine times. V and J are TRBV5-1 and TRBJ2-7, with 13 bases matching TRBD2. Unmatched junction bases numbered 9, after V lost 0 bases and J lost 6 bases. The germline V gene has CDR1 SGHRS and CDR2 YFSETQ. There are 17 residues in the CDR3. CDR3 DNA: TGCGCCAGCAGCTTGGGCATTACGGGACTAGCGGGAAGCGAGCAGTACTTC. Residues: CASSLGITGLAGSEQYF.

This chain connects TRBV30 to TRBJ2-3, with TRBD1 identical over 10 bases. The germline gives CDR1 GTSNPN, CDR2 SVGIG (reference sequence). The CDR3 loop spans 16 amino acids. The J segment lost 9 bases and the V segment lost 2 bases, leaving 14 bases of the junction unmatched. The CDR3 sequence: CAWSSRDRGQIDTQYF. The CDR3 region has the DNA TGTGCCTGGAGTTCCCGGGACAGGGGTCAAATCGACACGCAGTATTTT.

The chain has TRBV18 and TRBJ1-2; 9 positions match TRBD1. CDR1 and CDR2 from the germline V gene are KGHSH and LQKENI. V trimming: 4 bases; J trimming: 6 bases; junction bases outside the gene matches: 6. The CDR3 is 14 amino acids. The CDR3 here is CASSLGQGLDGYTF. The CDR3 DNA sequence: TGTGCCAGCTCACTGGGACAGGGACTCGATGGCTACACCTTC.

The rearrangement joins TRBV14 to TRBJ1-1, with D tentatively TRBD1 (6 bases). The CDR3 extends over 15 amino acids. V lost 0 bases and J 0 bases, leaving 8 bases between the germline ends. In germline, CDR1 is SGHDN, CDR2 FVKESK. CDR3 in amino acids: CASSQEGAVNTEAFF. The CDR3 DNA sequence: TGTGCCAGCAGCCAAGAGGGGGCGGTGAACACTGAAGCTTTCTTT.

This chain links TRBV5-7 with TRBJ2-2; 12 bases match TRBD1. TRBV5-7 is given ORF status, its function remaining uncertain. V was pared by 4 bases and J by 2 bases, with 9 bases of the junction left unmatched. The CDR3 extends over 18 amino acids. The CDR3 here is CASSGPGQGAFNTGELFF. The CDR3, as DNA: TGTGCCAGCAGCGGTCCGGGACAGGGGGCTTTCAACACCGGGGAGCTGTTTTTT.

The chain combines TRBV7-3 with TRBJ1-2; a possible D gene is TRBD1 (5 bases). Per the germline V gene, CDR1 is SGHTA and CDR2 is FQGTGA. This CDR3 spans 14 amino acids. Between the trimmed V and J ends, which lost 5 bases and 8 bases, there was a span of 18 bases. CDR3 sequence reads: CASSPTSREGGYTF. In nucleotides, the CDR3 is TGTGCCAGCAGCCCAACCTCCCGGGAGGGGGGCTACACCTTC.

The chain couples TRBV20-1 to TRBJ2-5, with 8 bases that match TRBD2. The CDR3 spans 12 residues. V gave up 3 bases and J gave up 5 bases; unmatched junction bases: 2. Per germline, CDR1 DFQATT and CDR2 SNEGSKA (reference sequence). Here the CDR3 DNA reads TGCAGTGCTAGTCCGGGGGGGGAGACCCAGTACTTC. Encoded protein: CSASPGGETQYF.

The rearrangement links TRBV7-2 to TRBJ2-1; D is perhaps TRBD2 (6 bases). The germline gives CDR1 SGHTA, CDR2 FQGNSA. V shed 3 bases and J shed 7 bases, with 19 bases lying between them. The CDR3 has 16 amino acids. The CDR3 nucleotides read TGTGCCAGCAGCTTTCGGGTGACGGGAGCATCGAATGAGCAGTTCTTC. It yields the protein CASSFRVTGASNEQFF.

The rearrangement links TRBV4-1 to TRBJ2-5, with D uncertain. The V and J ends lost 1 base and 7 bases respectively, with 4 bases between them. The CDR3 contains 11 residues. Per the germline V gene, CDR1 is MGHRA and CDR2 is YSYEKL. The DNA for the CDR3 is TGCGCCAGCAGCCAAGGAGGGACCCAGTACTTC. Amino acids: CASSQGGTQYF.

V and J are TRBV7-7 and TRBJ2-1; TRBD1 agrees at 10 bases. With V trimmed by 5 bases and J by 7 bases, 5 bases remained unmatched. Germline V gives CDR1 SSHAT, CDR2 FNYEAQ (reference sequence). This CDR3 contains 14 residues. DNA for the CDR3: TGTGCCAGCAGCCGGGACAGGGGCAGTAATGAGCAGTTCTTC. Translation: CASSRDRGSNEQFF.

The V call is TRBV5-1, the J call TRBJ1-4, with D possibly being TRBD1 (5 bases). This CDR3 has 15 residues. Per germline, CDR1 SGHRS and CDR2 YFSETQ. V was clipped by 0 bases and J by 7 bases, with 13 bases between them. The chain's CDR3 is CASSLEGVRREKLFF. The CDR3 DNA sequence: TGCGCCAGCAGCTTGGAAGGGGTTCGACGTGAAAAACTGTTTTTT. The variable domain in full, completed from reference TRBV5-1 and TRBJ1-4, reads KAGVTQTPRYLIKTRGQQVTLSCSPISGHRSVSWYQQTPGQGLQFLFEYFSETQRNKGNFPGRFSGRQFSNSRSEMNVSTLELGDSALYLCASSLEGVRREKLFFGSGTQLSVL.

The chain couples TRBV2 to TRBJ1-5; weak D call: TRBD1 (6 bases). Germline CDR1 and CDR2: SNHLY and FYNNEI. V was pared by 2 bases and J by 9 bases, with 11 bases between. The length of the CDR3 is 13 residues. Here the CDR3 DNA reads TGTGCCAGCAGTGAAAATGGACAGCGGCCCCAGCATTTT. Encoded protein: CASSENGQRPQHF.

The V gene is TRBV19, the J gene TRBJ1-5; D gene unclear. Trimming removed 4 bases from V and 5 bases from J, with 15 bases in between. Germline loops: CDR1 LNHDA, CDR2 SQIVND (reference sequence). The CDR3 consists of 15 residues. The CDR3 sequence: CASSTPPGADQPQHF. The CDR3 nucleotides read TGTGCCAGTAGTACCCCTCCGGGTGCCGATCAGCCCCAGCATTTT.